This T cell receptor (beta chain) was observed in a study of blood T cell repertoires in COVID-19. In the original processing: Cell counts per sample came from amplifying reference gene primers. Produced via immunoSEQ multiplex PCR; TCRdb's table is partial and in-frame only. The V and J calls and the clone size are those of that table, but D and trimming were determined from the DNA. This sample yields approximately 400,000 clones, of which roughly 80% are seen a single time; 5.1% belongs to the top ten. Individuals aged roughly 18 to 95 years were recruited from about two dozen US areas. Each recovered donor of Cohort 3 presented with two negative PCRs, clearance, or symptom resolution. This clone has a handful of counts. Sequencing used PBMCs or T cells enriched from blood (not recorded which). The receptor was derived from a woman in her forties or fifties who had recovered from COVID-19.

The CDR3 here is CASSDKQGILIYGYTF. The CDR3, as DNA: TGTGCCAGCAGCGATAAGCAGGGGATCCTTATCTATGGCTACACCTTC. The chain combines TRBV7-2 with TRBJ1-2, with D possibly matching TRBD1 (6 bases). Per germline, CDR1 SGHTA and CDR2 FQGNSA. The CDR3 extends over 16 amino acids. V lost 5 bases, J lost 4 bases, and 20 bases lay in between.